The entry that follows covers one T cell receptor (beta chain) sequence. The data stem from a study of blood T cell repertoires in COVID-19. In the study overall: The United States, Italy and Spain were the sources of the acute and convalescent COVID-19 samples. T cells, B-cell-depleted T cells, or PBMCs supplied cDNA or gDNA.

Trimming removed 0 bases from V and 3 bases from J, with 9 bases in between. Germline CDR1 and CDR2: GTSNPN and SVGIG (reference sequence). This CDR3 has 14 amino acids. Authors' processing steps: Nucleated cell number was recorded as an estimate derived from reference gene primer amplification. Clones were sequenced by immunoSEQ multiplex PCR, and TCRdb holds only the in-frame ones, with some missing. V and J calls and clone size come straight from that table; D and trimming were deduced from the DNA. The data hold 65,000 to 80,000 clones, with around 84% observed a single time. This rearrangement joins TRBV30 to TRBJ1-5; no definite D call. This TCR derives from a human donor in a cohort sampled during active COVID-19. Sequencing was performed on peripheral blood. The CDR3, as DNA: TGTGCCTGGAGTGTTCCCCAGTTCAATCAGCCCCAGCATTTT. Its protein product is CAWSVPQFNQPQHF. Together with reference TRBV30 and TRBJ1-5, the CDR3 gives the full variable domain: SQTIHQWPATLVQPVGSPLSLECTVEGTSNPNLYWYRQAAGRGLQLLFYSVGIGQISSEVPQNLSASRPQDRQFILSSKKLLLSDSGFYLCAWSVPQFNQPQHFGDGTRLSIL.